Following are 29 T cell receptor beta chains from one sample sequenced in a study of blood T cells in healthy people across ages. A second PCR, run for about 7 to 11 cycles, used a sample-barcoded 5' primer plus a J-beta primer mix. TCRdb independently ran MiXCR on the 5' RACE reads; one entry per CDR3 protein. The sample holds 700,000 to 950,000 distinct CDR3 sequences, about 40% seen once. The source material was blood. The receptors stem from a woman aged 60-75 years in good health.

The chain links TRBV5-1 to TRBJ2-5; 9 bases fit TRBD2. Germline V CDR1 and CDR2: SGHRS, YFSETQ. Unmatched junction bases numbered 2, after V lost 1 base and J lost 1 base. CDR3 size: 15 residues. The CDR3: CASSLISGGQETQYF. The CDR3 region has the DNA TGCGCCAGCAGCTTGATTAGCGGGGGCCAAGAGACCCAGTACTTC.

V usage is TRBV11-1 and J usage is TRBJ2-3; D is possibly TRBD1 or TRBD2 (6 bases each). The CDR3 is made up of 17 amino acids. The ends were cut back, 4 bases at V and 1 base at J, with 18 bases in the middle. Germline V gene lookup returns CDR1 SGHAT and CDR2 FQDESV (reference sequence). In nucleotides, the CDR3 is TGTGCCAGCAGCTCAGGGGTTGGCGGGGTCCGCACAGATACGCAGTATTTT. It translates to CASSSGVGGVRTDTQYF.

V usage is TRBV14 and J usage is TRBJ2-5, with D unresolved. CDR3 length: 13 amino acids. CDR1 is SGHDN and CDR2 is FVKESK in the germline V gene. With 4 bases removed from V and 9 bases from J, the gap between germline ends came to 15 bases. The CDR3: CASSLLGGRAQYF. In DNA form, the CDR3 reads TGTGCCAGCAGCCTACTGGGTGGAAGGGCCCAGTACTTC.

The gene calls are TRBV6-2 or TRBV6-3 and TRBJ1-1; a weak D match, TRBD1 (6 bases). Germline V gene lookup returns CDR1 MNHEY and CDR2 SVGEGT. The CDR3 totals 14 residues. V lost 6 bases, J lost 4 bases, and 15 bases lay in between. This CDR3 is CASSPGDRPTEAFF. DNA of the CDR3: TGTGCCAGCAGCCCAGGCGACAGGCCCACTGAAGCTTTCTTT.

CDR3 amino acids: CASSLARTGTKAFF. The DNA for the CDR3 is TGCGCCAGCAGCTTGGCTAGGACAGGGACCAAAGCTTTCTTT. The rearrangement uses TRBV5-1 and TRBJ1-1, with 8 bases aligning to TRBD1. V lost 0 bases, J lost 9 bases, and 7 bases stayed unmatched. CDR1 is SGHRS and CDR2 is YFSETQ in the germline V gene. The CDR3 extends over 14 amino acids. The full variable domain, with the rest looked up from reference TRBV5-1 and TRBJ1-1, is KAGVTQTPRYLIKTRGQQVTLSCSPISGHRSVSWYQQTPGQGLQFLFEYFSETQRNKGNFPGRFSGRQFSNSRSEMNVSTLELGDSALYLCASSLARTGTKAFFGQGTRLTVV.

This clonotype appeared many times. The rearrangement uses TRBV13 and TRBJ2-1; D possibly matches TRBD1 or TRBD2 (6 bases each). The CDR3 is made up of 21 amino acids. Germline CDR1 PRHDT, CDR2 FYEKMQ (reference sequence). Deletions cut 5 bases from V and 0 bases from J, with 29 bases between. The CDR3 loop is CASSAPPTGAELASSYNEQFF. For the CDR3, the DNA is TGTGCCAGCAGCGCCCCCCCAACGGGGGCGGAACTAGCTAGCTCCTACAATGAGCAGTTCTTC.

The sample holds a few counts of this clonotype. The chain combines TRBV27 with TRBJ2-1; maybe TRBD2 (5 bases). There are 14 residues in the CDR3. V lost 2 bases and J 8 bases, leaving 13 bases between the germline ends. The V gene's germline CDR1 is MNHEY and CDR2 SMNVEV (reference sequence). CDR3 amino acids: CASSLERPADEQFF. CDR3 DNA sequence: TGTGCCAGCAGTTTAGAGCGGCCCGCCGATGAGCAGTTCTTC.

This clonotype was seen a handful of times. CDR3 sequence (DNA): TGTGCCAGCAGCGCCGGACAGGTGAATGAAAAACTGTTTTTT. Encoded protein: CASSAGQVNEKLFF. The genes are TRBV9 and TRBJ1-4, with 7 bases lining up with TRBD1. Germline V gives CDR1 SGDLS, CDR2 YYNGEE. Trimming at V came to 3 bases and at J to 5 bases, leaving 4 bases not matched to a gene. The length of the CDR3 is 14 residues.

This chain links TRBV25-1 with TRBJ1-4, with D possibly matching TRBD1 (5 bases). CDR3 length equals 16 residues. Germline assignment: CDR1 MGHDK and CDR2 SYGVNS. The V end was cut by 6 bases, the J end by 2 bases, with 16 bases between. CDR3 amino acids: CASSSDRGSTNEKLFF. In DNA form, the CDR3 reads TGTGCCAGCAGCTCCGACCGGGGGAGCACTAATGAAAAACTGTTTTTT.

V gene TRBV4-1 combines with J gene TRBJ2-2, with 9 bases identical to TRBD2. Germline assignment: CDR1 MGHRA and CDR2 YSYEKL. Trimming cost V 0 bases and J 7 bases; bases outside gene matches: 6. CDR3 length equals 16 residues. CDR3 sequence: CASSQDSGLAFGELFF. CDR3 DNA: TGCGCCAGCAGCCAAGACTCGGGACTAGCTTTCGGGGAGCTGTTTTTT.

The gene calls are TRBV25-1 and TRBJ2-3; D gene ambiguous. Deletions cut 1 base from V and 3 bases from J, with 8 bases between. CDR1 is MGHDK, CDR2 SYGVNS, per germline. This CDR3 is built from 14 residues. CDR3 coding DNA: TGTGCCAGCAGTGAATTTATGGGGACAGATACGCAGTATTTT. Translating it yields CASSEFMGTDTQYF.

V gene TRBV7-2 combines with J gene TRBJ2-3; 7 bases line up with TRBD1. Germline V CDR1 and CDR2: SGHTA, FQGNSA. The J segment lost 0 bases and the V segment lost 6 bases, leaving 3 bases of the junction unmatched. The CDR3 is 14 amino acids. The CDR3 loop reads CASRQGHSTDTQYF. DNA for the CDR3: TGTGCCAGCAGACAGGGGCATAGCACAGATACGCAGTATTTT.

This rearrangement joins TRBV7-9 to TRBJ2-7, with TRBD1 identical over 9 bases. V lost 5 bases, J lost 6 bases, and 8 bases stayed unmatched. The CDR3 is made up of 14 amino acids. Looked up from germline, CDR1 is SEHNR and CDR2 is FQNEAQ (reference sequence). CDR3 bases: TGTGCCAGCAGCGCACGGACAGGGGATTGCGAGCAGTACTTC. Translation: CASSARTGDCEQYF. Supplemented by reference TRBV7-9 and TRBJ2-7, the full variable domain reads DTGVSQNPRHKITKRGQNVTFRCDPISEHNRLYWYRQTLGQGPEFLTYFQNEAQLEKSRLLSDRFSAERPKGSFSTLEIQRTEQGDSAMYLCASSARTGDCEQYFGPGTRLTVT.

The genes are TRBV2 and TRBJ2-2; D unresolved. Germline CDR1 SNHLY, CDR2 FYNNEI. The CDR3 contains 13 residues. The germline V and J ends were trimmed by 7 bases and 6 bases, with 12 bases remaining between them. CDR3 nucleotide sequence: TGTGCCAGCAATAAAGCCGAGTCCGGGGAGCTGTTTTTT. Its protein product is CASNKAESGELFF.

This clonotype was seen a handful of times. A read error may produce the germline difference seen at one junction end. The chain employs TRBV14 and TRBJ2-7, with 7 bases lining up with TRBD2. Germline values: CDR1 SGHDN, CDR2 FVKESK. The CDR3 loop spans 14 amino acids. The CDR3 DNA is TGTGCCAGCACCCAAGGCAGCGGGATCTACGAGCAGTACTTC. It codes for CASTQGSGIYEQYF.

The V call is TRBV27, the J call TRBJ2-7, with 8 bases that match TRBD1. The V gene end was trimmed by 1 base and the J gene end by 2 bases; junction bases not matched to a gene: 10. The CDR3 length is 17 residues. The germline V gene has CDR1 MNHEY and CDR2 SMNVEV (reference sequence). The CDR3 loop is CASSLFGTGRLTYEQYF. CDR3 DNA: TGTGCCAGCAGTTTATTCGGGACAGGTCGCCTGACCTACGAGCAGTACTTC.

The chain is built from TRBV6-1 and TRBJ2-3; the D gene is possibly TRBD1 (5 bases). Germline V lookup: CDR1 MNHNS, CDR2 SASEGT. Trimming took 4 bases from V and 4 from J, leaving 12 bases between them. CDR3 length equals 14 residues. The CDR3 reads CASSAKQVSDTQYF. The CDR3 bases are TGTGCCAGCAGTGCAAAACAGGTGTCAGATACGCAGTATTTT.

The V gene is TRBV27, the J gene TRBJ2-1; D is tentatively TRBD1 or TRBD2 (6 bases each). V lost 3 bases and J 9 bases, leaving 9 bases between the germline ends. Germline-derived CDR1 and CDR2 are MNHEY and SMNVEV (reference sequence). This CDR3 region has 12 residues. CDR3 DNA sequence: TGTGCCAGCAGTTTCGGGGGCACTGAGCAGTTCTTC. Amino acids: CASSFGGTEQFF.

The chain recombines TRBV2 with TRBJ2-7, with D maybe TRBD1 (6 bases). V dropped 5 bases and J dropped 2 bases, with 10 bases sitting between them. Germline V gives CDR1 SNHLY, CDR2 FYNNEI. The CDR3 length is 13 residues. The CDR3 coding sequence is TGTGCCAGCAGTATGGACAGCCCCTACGAGCAGTACTTC. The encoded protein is CASSMDSPYEQYF.

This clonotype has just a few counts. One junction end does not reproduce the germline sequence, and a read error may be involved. The CDR3, as DNA: TGTGCCAGTAGTGAAGCGCTAGATCAGGGCTACGAGCAGTACTTC. Its translation: CASSEALDQGYEQYF. The V and J genes are TRBV6-1 and TRBJ2-7; tentatively, D is TRBD1 (5 bases). Germline CDR1 is MNHNS and CDR2 is SASEGT. The CDR3 contains 15 residues.

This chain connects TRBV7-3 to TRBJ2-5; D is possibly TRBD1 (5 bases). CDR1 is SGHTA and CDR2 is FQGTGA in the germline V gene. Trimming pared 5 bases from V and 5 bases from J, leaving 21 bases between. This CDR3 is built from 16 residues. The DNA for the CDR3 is TGTGCCAGCAGCCCGACTCCGCAGGGTATTGGGGAGACCCAGTACTTC. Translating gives CASSPTPQGIGETQYF. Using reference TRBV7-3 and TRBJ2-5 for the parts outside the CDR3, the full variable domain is GAGVSQTPSNKVTEKGKYVELRCDPISGHTALYWYRQSLGQGPEFLIYFQGTGAADDSGLPNDRFFAVRPEGSVSTLKIQRTERGDSAVYLCASSPTPQGIGETQYFGPGTRLLVL.

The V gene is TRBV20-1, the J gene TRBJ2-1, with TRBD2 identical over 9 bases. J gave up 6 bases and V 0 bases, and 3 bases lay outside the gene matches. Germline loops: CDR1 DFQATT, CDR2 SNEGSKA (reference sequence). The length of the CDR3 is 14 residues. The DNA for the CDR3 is TGCAGTGCTAGAGATAGCGGGAGTTCCAATGAGCAGTTCTTC. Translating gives CSARDSGSSNEQFF.

The CDR3 protein is CASSFLAGAEETQYF. In nucleotides, the CDR3 is TGTGCCAGCAGCTTTCTAGCGGGAGCGGAAGAGACCCAGTACTTC. The chain carries TRBV7-9 and TRBJ2-5; 10 bases map to TRBD2. The CDR3 has 15 residues. Germline values: CDR1 SEHNR, CDR2 FQNEAQ (reference sequence). V was pared by 3 bases and J by 3 bases, with 4 bases of the junction left unmatched.

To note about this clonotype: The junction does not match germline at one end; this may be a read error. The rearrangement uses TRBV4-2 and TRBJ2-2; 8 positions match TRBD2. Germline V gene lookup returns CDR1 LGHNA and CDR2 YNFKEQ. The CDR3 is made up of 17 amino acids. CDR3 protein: CASSHDGPGGNTEELFF. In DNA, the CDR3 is TGTGCCAGCAGCCATGATGGGCCGGGGGGGAACACCGAGGAGCTGTTTTTT.

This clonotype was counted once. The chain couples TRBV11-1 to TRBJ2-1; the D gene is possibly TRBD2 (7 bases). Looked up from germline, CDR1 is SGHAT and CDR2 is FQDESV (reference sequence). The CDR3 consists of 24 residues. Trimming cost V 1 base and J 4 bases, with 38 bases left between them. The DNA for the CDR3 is TGTGCCAGCAGCTTAGGGGACCCCAAGAGGCTAGCGGAAGCACAGGGCCGTCCATACAATGAGCAGTTCTTC. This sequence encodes CASSLGDPKRLAEAQGRPYNEQFF.

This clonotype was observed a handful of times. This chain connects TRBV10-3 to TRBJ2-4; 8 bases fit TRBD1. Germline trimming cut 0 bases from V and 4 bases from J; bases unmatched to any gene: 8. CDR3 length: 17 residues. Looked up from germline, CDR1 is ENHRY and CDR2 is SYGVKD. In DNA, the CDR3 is TGTGCCATCAGTGAGTCGGTGATGAGGACAGGGAAAAACATTCAGTACTTC. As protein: CAISESVMRTGKNIQYF.

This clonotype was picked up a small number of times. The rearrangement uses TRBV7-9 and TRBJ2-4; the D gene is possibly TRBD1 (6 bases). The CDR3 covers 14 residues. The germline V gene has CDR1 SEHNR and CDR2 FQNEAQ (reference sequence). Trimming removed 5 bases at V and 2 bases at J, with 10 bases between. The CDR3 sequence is CASSPTGPKNIQYF. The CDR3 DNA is TGTGCCAGCAGCCCGACAGGTCCCAAAAACATTCAGTACTTC. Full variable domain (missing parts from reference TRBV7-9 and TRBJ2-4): DTGVSQNPRHKITKRGQNVTFRCDPISEHNRLYWYRQTLGQGPEFLTYFQNEAQLEKSRLLSDRFSAERPKGSFSTLEIQRTEQGDSAMYLCASSPTGPKNIQYFGAGTRLSVL.

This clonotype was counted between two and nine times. The CDR3 region is CASSPQGIGDTQYF. DNA of the CDR3: TGTGCCAGCAGCCCCCAGGGGATAGGAGATACGCAGTATTTT. The chain has TRBV7-2 and TRBJ2-3; weak D call: TRBD1 (6 bases). The ends were cut back, 5 bases at V and 5 bases at J, with 14 bases in the middle. The CDR3 sequence is 14 residues long. Germline V gene data show CDR1 as SGHTA and CDR2 as FQGNSA.

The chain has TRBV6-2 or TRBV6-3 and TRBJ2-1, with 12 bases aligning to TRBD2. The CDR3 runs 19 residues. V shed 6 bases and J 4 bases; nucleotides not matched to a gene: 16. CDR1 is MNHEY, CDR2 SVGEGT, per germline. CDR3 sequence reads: CASSMTSGRPFRSYNEQFF. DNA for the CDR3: TGTGCCAGCAGCATGACTAGCGGGAGACCGTTCCGGTCTTACAATGAGCAGTTCTTC.